The sequence of this T cell receptor beta chain was determined in a study of blood T cell repertoires in COVID-19. Study context: Acute-phase and convalescent COVID-19 samples originated in the United States, Italy and Spain.

The CDR3 consists of 16 residues. CDR1 and CDR2 from the germline V gene are ENHRY and SYGVKD. V was shortened by 1 base and J by 4 bases, with 13 bases between the two germline ends. TCRdb's table, derived via immunoSEQ multiplex PCR, lists solely in-frame clones and lacks some. The table lists some 160,000 clones, around 83% of them singletons. This TCR was recovered from a woman between 65 and 79 years old who had recovered from COVID-19. The chain has TRBV10-3 and TRBJ2-2; D might be TRBD2 (6 bases). Source material: peripheral blood. The CDR3: CAISELGGMGTGELFF. Written as DNA, the CDR3 is TGTGCCATCAGTGAGTTGGGCGGGATGGGCACCGGGGAGCTGTTTTTT.